Shown below are 7 T cell receptor beta chains from a single sample sequenced in a study of shared clonotypes between healthy human individuals. The table came from immunoSEQ multiplex PCR; TCRdb's copy has only in-frame clones and leaves some out. Seen here are roughly 2 million clones, approximately 96% observed once, and the top ten hold 0.1% to 0.15%. The specimen was naive CD4+ T cells sorted from blood. Documented subset: CD45RA+ positively selected. Receptors originate from a man aged 18 to 35 in good health.

This clone was counted once. This sequence joins TRBV5-1 and TRBJ2-3, with 11 bases that match TRBD2. The CDR3 is made up of 16 amino acids. The germline V gene encodes CDR1 SGHRS and CDR2 YFSETQ. J lost 0 bases, V lost 5 bases, and 5 bases had no gene match. The DNA for the CDR3 is TGCGCCAGCAGATTTGGACTAGCGGGTAGCACAGATACGCAGTATTTT. It codes for CASRFGLAGSTDTQYF.

The rearrangement uses TRBV7-9 and TRBJ2-3, with 8 bases lining up with TRBD2. CDR3 size: 14 residues. CDR1 SEHNR and CDR2 FQNEAQ come from the germline V gene (reference sequence). The ends lost 4 bases at V and 5 bases at J; junction bases unmatched: 5. The CDR3 sequence: CASSSGLVGDTQYF. The CDR3 nucleotides read TGTGCCAGCAGCTCGGGACTAGTCGGAGATACGCAGTATTTT.

The chain uses TRBV7-2 and TRBJ1-4; D remains ambiguous. CDR1 and CDR2 (germline): SGHTA, FQGNSA. V was trimmed by 1 base and J by 0 bases, leaving 9 bases between them. The CDR3 spans 16 residues. The CDR3 loop is CASSLVSGATNEKLFF. In DNA, the CDR3 is TGTGCCAGCAGCTTAGTGTCAGGTGCAACTAATGAAAAACTGTTTTTT.

The V and J genes are TRBV19 and TRBJ1-1; tentatively, D is TRBD1 (5 bases). The CDR3 is 15 residues long. The ends were cut back, 0 bases at V and 0 bases at J, with 8 bases in the middle. The germline CDR1 and CDR2 sequences are LNHDA and SQIVND (reference sequence). The CDR3 region has the DNA TGTGCCAGTAGTATAGAGGGGCGTATGAACACTGAAGCTTTCTTT. Amino acids: CASSIEGRMNTEAFF.

J is TRBJ1-1 and V is TRBV18; D might be TRBD1 (5 bases). This CDR3 contains 16 residues. CDR1 and CDR2 (germline): KGHSH, LQKENI. Trimming cost V 2 bases and J 1 base, with 14 bases left between them. CDR3 sequence (DNA): TGTGCCAGCTCACCAGCCGGGGCCAGACCGAACACTGAAGCTTTCTTT. Protein sequence: CASSPAGARPNTEAFF.

V usage is TRBV10-1 and J usage is TRBJ1-2; maybe TRBD1 (6 bases). The CDR3 extends over 13 amino acids. V shed 6 bases and J shed 4 bases, with 12 bases lying between them. Germline V lookup: CDR1 WNHNN, CDR2 SYGVQD (reference sequence). The CDR3 loop is CASSLGTTYGYTF. CDR3 nucleotides: TGCGCCAGCAGCCTCGGGACAACCTATGGCTACACCTTC.

Remarks on this clone: Within the sample, other DNA sequences also encode this same CDR3. The chain has TRBV9 and TRBJ2-7, with 10 bases that match TRBD1. The CDR3 extends over 15 amino acids. Germline V gene data show CDR1 as SGDLS and CDR2 as YYNGEE. Germline trimming cut 4 bases from V and 2 bases from J; bases unmatched to any gene: 6. The CDR3 DNA sequence: TGTGCCAGCAGCAGAGGCGGGACAGGGGCCTACGAGCAGTACTTC. It is translated as CASSRGGTGAYEQYF.